The TCR beta chain under discussion was sequenced for a study of blood T cell repertoires in COVID-19. Turning to the study itself: The United States, Italy and Spain supplied acute and convalescent COVID-19 samples.

The CDR3 spans 15 residues. Germline V gene data show CDR1 as SGHRS and CDR2 as YFSETQ. V was pared by 5 bases and J by 1 base, with 3 bases of the junction left unmatched. As originally analysed: Reference gene primer amplification yielded estimated nucleated cell counts. Assay used: immunoSEQ multiplex PCR; TCRdb lists only in-frame clones, some missing. V, J and clone size reflect that table, while D and trimming were determined from the DNA. The sample yields some 130,000 clones, roughly 90% seen once. The origin of this receptor is a man aged 70-80 years with active COVID-19. V gene TRBV5-1 combines with J gene TRBJ2-2; 9 bases are a match to TRBD2. Sequencing was performed on peripheral blood. In DNA form, the CDR3 reads TGCGCCAGCAGACTTAGCGGGGGGAACACCGGGGAGCTGTTTTTT. Amino acid sequence: CASRLSGGNTGELFF.